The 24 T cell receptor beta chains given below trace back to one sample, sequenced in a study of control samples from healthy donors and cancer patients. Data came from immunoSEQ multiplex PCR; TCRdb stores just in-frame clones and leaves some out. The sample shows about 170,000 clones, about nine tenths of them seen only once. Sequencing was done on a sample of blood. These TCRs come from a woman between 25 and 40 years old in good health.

Here the CDR3 reads CASSSGQGAGSPLHF. The CDR3 DNA follows: TGTGCCAGCAGCTCTGGACAGGGGGCAGGGTCACCCCTCCACTTT. The J gene is TRBJ1-6, the V gene TRBV7-9, with 11 bases matching TRBD1. CDR1 is SEHNR, CDR2 FQNEAQ, per germline (reference sequence). V lost 4 bases and J lost 10; bases outside the gene matches: 6. This CDR3 region has 15 residues.

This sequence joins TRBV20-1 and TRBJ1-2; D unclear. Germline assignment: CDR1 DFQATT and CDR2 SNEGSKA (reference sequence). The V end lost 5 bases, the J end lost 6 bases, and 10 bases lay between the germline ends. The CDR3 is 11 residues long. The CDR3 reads CSALRVNGYTF. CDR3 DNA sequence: TGCAGTGCTCTAAGGGTAAATGGCTACACCTTC.

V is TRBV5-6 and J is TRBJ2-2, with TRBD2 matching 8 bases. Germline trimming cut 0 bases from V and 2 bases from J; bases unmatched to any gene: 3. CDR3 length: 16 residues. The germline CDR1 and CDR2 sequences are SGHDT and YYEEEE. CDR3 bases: TGTGCCAGCAGCTTGGCAGCGGGAGCCAACACCGGGGAGCTGTTTTTT. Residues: CASSLAAGANTGELFF.

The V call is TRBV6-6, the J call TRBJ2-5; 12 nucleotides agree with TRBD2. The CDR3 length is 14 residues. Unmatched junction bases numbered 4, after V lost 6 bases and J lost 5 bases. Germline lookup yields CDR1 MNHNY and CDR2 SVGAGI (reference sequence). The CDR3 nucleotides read TGTGCCAGCAGGACTAGCGGGAGTGGGGAGACCCAGTACTTC. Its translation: CASRTSGSGETQYF.

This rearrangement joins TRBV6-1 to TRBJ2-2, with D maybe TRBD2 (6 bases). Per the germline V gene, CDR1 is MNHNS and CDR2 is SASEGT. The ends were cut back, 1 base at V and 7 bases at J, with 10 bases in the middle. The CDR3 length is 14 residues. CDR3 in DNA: TGTGCCAGCAGTGAAGGACGGGGGATCGGGGAGCTGTTTTTT. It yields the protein CASSEGRGIGELFF.

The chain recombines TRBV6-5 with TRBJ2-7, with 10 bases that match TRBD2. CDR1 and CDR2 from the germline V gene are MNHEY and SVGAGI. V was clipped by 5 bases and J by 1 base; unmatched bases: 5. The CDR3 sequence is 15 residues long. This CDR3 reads CASSPLAGESYEQYF. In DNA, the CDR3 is TGTGCCAGCAGTCCCCTAGCGGGGGAGTCCTACGAGCAGTACTTC.

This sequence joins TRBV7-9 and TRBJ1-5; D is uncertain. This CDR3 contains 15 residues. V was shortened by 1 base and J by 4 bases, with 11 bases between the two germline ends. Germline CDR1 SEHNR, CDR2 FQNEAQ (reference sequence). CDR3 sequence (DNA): TGTGCCAGCAGCTTAGAGGTAGGAGGGAATCAGCCCCAGCATTTT. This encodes CASSLEVGGNQPQHF.

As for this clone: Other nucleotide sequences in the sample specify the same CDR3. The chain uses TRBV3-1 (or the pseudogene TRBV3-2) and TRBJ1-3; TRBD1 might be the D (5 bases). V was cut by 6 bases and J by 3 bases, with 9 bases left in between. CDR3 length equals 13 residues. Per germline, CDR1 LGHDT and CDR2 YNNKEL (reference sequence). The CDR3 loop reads CASRQGSGNTIYF. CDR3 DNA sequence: TGTGCCAGCAGGCAGGGCAGTGGAAACACCATATATTTT.

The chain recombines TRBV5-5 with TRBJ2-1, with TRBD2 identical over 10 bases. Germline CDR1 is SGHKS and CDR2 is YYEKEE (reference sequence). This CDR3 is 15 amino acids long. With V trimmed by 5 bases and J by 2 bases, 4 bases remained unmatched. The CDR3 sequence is CASSYLAGAYNEQFF. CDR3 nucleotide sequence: TGTGCCAGCAGTTATCTAGCGGGAGCCTACAATGAGCAGTTCTTC.

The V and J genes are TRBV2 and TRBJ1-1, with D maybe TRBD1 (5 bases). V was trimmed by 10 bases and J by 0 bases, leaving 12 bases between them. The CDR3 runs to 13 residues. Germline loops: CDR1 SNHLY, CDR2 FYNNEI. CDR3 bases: TGTGCCACGGCGGGGCACATGAACACTGAAGCTTTCTTT. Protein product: CATAGHMNTEAFF.

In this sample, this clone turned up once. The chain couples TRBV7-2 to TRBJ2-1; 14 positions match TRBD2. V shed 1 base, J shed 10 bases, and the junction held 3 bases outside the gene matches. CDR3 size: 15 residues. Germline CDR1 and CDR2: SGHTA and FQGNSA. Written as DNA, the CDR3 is TGTGCCAGCAGCTTAGACGGGACTAGCGGGAGAGAGCAGTTCTTC. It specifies CASSLDGTSGREQFF. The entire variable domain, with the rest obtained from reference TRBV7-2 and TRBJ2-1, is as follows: GAGVSQSPSNKVTEKGKDVELRCDPISGHTALYWYRQSLGQGLEFLIYFQGNSAPDKSGLPSDRFSAERTGGSVSTLTIQRTQQEDSAVYLCASSLDGTSGREQFFGPGTRLTVL.

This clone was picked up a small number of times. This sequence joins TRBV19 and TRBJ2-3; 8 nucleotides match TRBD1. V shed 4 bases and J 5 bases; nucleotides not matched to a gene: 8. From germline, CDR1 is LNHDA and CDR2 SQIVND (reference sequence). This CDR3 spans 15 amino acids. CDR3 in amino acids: CASSRQGASGDTQYF. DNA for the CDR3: TGTGCCAGTAGTAGGCAGGGGGCGTCGGGAGATACGCAGTATTTT.

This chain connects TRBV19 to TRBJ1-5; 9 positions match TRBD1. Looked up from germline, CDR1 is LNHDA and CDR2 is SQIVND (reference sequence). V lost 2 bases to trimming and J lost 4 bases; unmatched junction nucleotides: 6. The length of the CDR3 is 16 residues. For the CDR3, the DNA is TGTGCCAGTAGTATAATGGGGACAGGGCTTAATCAGCCCCAGCATTTT. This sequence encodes CASSIMGTGLNQPQHF.

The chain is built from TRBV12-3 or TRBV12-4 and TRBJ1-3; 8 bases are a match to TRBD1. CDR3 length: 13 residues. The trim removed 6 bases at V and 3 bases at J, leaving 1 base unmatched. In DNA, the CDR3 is TGTGCCAGCAGGGACAGGGTTGGAAACACCATATATTTT. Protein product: CASRDRVGNTIYF.

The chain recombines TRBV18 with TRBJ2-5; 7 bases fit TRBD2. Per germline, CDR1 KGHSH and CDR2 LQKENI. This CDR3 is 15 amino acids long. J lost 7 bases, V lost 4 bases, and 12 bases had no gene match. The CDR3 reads CASSLGTTRGRTQYF. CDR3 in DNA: TGTGCCAGCTCACTCGGGACTACTAGAGGGCGGACCCAGTACTTC.

CDR3 amino acids: CASSVWTSFVGMAKNIQYF. DNA for the CDR3: TGTGCCAGCAGCGTATGGACTAGCTTTGTAGGTATGGCCAAAAACATTCAGTACTTC. The chain carries TRBV9 and TRBJ2-4, with 8 bases that match TRBD2. V lost 1 base and J lost 1; bases outside the gene matches: 13. Germline assignment: CDR1 SGDLS and CDR2 YYNGEE. The CDR3 spans 19 residues.

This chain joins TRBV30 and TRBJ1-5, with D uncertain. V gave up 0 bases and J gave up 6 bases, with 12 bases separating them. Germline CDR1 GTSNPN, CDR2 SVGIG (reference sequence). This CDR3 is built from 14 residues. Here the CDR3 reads CAWSVPGKVQPQHF. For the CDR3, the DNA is TGTGCCTGGAGTGTACCCGGGAAGGTTCAGCCCCAGCATTTT.

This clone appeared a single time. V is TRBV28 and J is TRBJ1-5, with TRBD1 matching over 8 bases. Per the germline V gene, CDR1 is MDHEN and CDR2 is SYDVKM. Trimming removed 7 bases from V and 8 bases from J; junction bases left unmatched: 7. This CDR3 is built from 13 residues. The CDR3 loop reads CASNQQGVKPQHF. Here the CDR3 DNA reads TGTGCCAGCAACCAACAGGGGGTAAAGCCCCAGCATTTT.

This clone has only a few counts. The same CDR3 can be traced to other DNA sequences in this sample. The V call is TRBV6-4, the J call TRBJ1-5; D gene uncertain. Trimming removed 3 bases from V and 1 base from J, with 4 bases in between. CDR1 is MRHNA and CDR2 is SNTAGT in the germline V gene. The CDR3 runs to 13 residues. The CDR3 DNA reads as TGTGCCAGCAGTGAAGAGAGCAATCAGCCCCAGCATTTT. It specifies CASSEESNQPQHF.

CDR3 loop: CATSRDQGSYTF. The CDR3 DNA follows: TGTGCCACCAGCAGAGATCAGGGGAGCTACACCTTC. This rearrangement joins TRBV15 to TRBJ1-2; tentative D call: TRBD1 (6 bases). Between the trimmed V and J ends, which lost 0 bases and 9 bases, there was a span of 8 bases. The CDR3 spans 12 residues. Germline CDR1 LNHNV, CDR2 YYDKDF (reference sequence).

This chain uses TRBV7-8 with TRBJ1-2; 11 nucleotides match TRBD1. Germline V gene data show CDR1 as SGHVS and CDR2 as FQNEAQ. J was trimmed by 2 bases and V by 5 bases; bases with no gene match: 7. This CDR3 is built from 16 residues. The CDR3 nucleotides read TGTGCCAGCAGCGCCGGGACAGGGGGTCGGAACTATGGCTACACCTTC. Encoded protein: CASSAGTGGRNYGYTF. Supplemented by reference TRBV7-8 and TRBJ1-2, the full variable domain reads GAGVSQSPRYKVAKRGQDVALRCDPISGHVSLFWYQQALGQGPEFLTYFQNEAQLDKSGLPSDRFFAERPEGSVSTLKIQRTQQEDSAVYLCASSAGTGGRNYGYTFGSGTRLTVV.

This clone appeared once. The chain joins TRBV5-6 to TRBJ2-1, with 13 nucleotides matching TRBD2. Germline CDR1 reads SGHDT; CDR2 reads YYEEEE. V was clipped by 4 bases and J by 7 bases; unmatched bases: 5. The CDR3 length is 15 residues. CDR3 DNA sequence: TGTGCCAGCAGCCCCCGGACTAGCGGGGGTAATGAGCAGTTCTTC. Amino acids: CASSPRTSGGNEQFF.

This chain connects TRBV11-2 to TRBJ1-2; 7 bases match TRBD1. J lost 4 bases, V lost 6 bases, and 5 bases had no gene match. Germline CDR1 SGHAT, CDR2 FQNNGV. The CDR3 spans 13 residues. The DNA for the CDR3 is TGTGCCAGCAGTCCCCGGGACAGCTATGGCTACACCTTC. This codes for CASSPRDSYGYTF.

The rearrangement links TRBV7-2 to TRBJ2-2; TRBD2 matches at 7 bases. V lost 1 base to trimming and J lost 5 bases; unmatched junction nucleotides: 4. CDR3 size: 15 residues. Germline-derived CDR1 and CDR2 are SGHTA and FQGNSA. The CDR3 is CASSLVGEGTGELFF. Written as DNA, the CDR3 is TGTGCCAGCAGCTTAGTGGGGGAGGGAACCGGGGAGCTGTTTTTT.